This T cell receptor beta chain was captured in a study of T cell changes during pregnancy in multiple sclerosis. The CDR3 contains 16 residues. Germline V gene data show CDR1 as LNHDA and CDR2 as SQIVND (reference sequence). With V trimmed by 6 bases and J by 8 bases, 16 bases remained unmatched. The repertoire was sequenced with immunoSEQ multiplex PCR; TCRdb's copy has only in-frame clones and lacks some. Of 90,000 to 120,000 clones in the sample, around 90% are singletons; the top ten hold less than 0.9%. Sequences were derived from peripheral blood, sampled in the third trimester of pregnancy. The genes are TRBV19 and TRBJ2-1, with 7 bases identical to TRBD1. The TCR sequence derives from a female donor in good health, enrolled as a control in a pregnancy study. CDR3 protein: CASSGIRDRATHEQFF. The CDR3 coding sequence is TGTGCCAGTAGCGGTATCCGGGACAGAGCTACACATGAGCAGTTCTTC.